This TCR beta chain appears in the sequencing data of a study of blood T cells in healthy people across ages. Study results and limitations: Older age went with lower TCR beta diversity per million T cells, in a roughly linear way.

Germline V gives CDR1 DFQATT, CDR2 SNEGSKA (reference sequence). V lost 3 bases and J 11 bases, leaving 19 bases between the germline ends. The CDR3 contains 13 residues. Primed by a sample-barcoded 5' primer and a J-beta primer mix, a second PCR proceeded for about 6 to 11 cycles. The study obtained at least 3 million CDR3-containing paired-end reads from every sample. TCRdb ran MiXCR on the 5' RACE reads and lists one entry per CDR3 protein. Here the sample spans about 620,000 distinct CDR3 sequences, 52% being singletons. A note on this clonotype: What it recognizes is unknown.

Sequencing was performed on blood. The V and J genes are TRBV20-1 and TRBJ2-5, with D uncertain. The TCR was taken from a woman older than 75 in good health. The CDR3 spells CSARGFRHDSQYF. CDR3 DNA sequence: TGCAGTGCTAGGGGGTTTCGACATGACTCTCAGTACTTC.